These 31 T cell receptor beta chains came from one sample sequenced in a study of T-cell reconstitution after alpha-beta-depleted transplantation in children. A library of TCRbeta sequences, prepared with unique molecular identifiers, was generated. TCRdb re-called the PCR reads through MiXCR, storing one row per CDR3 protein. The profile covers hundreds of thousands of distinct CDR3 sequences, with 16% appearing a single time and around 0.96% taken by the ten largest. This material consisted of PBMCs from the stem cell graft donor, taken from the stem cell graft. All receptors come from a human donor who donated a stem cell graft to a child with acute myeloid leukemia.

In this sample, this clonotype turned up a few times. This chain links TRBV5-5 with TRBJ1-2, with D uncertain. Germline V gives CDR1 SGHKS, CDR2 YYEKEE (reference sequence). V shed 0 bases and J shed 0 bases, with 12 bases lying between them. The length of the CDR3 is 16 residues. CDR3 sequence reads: CASSLVAGATNYGYTF. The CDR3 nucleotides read TGTGCCAGCAGCTTGGTGGCAGGCGCTACTAACTATGGCTACACCTTC.

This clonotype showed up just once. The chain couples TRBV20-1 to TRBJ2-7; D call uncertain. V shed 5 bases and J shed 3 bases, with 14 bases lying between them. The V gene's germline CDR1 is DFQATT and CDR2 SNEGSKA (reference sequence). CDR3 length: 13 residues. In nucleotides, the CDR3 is TGCAGTGCTCCGGAGTCTTCCCACTACGAGCAGTACTTC. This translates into CSAPESSHYEQYF.

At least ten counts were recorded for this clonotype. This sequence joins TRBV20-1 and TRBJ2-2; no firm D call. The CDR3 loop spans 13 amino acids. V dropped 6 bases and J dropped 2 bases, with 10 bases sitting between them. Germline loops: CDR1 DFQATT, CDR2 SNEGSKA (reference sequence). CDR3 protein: CSADQINTGELFF. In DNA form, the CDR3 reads TGCAGTGCCGACCAGATTAACACCGGGGAGCTGTTTTTT.

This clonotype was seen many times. This chain's CDR3 is CASSSRVGSGEQYF. DNA of the CDR3: TGTGCCAGCAGCTCCAGGGTAGGTTCGGGAGAGCAGTACTTC. The rearrangement joins TRBV7-2 to TRBJ2-7; D may correspond to TRBD1 or TRBD2 (5 bases each). Germline V gene lookup returns CDR1 SGHTA and CDR2 FQGNSA. The V and J ends lost 4 bases and 7 bases respectively, with 17 bases between them. This CDR3 region has 14 residues.

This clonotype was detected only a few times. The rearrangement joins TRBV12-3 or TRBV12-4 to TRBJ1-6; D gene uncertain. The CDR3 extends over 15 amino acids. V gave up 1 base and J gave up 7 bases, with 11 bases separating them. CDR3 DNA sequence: TGTGCCAGCAGTTTAGAAAGGAGCGGGAATTCACCCCTCCACTTT. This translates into CASSLERSGNSPLHF.

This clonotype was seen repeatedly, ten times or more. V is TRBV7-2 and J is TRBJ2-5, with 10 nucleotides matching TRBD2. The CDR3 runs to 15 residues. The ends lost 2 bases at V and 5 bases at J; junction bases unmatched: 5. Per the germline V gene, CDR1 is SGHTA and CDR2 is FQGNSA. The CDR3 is CASSLSGGAGETQYF. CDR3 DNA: TGTGCCAGCAGCTTAAGCGGGGGGGCTGGGGAGACCCAGTACTTC.

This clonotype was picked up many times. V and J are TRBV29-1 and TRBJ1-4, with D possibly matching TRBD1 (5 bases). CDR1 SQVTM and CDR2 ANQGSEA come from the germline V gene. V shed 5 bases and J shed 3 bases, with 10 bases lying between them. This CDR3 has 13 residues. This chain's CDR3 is CSVPSGPNEKLFF. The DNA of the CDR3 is TGCAGCGTTCCCTCGGGGCCTAATGAAAAACTGTTTTTT.

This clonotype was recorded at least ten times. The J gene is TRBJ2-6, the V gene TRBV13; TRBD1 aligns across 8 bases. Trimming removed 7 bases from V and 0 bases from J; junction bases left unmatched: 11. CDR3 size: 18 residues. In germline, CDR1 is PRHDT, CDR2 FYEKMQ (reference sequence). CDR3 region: CASTTRDRLLSGANVLTF. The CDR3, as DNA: TGTGCCAGCACCACTCGGGACAGGCTTCTCTCTGGGGCCAACGTCCTGACTTTC.

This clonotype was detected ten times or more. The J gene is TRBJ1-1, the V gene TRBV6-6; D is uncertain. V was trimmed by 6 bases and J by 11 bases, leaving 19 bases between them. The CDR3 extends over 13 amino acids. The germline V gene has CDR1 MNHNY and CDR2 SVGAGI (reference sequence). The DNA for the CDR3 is TGTGCCAGCAGGGTGCTAGAGGGTTTCGACGCTTTCTTT. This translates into CASRVLEGFDAFF.

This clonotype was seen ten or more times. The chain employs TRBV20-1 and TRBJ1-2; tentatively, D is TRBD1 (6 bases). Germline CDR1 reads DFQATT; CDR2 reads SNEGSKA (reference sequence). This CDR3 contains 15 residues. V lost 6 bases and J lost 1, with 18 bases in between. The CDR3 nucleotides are TGCAGTGCGACACCTCCGGGGGGCCTTAACTATGGCTACACCTTC. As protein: CSATPPGGLNYGYTF.

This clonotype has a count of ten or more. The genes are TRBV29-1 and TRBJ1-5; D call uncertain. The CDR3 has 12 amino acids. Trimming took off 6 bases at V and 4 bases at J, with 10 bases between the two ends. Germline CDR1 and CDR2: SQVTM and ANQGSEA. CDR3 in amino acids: CSVVPPNQPQHF. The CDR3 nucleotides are TGCAGCGTCGTACCTCCGAATCAGCCCCAGCATTTT. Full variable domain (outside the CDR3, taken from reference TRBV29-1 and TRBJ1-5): SAVISQKPSRDICQRGTSLTIQCQVDSQVTMMFWYRQQPGQSLTLIATANQGSEATYESGFVIDKFPISRPNLTFSTLTVSNMSPEDSSIYLCSVVPPNQPQHFGDGTRLSIL.

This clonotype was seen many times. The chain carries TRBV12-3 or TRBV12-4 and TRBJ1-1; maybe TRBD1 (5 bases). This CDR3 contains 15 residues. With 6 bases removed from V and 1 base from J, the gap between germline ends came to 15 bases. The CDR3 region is CASSFRGTGNTEAFF. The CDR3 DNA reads TGTGCCAGCAGCTTCAGAGGGACGGGGAACACTGAAGCTTTCTTT.

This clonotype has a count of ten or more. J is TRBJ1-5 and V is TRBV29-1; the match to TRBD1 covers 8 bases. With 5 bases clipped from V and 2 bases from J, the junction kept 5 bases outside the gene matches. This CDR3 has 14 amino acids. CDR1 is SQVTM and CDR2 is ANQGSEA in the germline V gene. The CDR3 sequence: CSVRQGSGNQPQHF. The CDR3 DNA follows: TGCAGCGTTCGACAGGGGTCTGGCAATCAGCCCCAGCATTTT.

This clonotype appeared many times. CDR3 nucleotide sequence: TGTGCCAGCAGTTTTCTCCCAGATACCTCCTACGAGCAGTACTTC. It specifies CASSFLPDTSYEQYF. The rearrangement links TRBV27 to TRBJ2-7, with no clear D. Germline V gives CDR1 MNHEY, CDR2 SMNVEV (reference sequence). The CDR3 has 15 amino acids. The V end was cut by 3 bases, the J end by 0 bases, with 12 bases between.

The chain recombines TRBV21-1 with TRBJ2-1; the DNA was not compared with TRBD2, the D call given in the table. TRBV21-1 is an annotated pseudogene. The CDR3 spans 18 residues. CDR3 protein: CATGLLARSPKTDNEQFF. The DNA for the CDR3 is TGTGCCACCGGTCTACTAGCGCGGAGCCCGAAAACCGACAATGAGCAGTTCTTC.

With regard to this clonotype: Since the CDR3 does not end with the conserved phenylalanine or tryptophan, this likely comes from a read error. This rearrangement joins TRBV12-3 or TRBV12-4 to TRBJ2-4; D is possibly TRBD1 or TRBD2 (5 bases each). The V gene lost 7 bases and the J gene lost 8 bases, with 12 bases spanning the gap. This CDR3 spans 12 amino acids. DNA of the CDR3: TGTGCCAGCACTCCCGGGACCGACATTCAGTACTAC. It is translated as CASTPGTDIQYY.

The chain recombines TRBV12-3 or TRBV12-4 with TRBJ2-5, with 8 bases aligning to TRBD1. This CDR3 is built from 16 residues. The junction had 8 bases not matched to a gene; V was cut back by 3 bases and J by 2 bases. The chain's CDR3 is CASSLSWTGIQETQYF. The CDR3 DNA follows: TGTGCCAGCAGTTTGTCATGGACAGGGATTCAAGAGACCCAGTACTTC.

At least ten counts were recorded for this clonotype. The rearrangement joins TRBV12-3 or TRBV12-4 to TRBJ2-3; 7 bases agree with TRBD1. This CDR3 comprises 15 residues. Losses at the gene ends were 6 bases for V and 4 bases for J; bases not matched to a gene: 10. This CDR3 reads CASSSGTGDADTQYF. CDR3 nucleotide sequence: TGTGCCAGCAGCTCCGGCACAGGGGACGCAGATACGCAGTATTTT.

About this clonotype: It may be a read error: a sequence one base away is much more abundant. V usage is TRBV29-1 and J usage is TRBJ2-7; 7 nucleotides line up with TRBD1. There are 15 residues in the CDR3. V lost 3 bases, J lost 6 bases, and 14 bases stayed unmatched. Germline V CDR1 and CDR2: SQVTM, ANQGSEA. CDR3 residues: CSVDDNRQGIGEQYF. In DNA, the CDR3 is TGCAGCGTTGATGATAACCGACAGGGAATCGGCGAGCAGTACTTC.

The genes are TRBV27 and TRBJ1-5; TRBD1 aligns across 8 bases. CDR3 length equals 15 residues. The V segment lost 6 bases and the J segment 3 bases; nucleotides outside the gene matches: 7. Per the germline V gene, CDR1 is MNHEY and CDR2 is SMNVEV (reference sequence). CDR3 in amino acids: CASSAGTGNNQPQHF. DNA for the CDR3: TGTGCCAGCAGCGCCGGGACAGGCAACAATCAGCCCCAGCATTTT.

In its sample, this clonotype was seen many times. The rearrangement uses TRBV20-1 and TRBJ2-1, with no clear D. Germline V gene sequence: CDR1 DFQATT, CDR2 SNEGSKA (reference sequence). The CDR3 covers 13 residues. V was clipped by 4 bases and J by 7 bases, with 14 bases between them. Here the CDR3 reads CSATNDPPNEQFF. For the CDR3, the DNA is TGCAGTGCTACTAATGACCCGCCGAATGAGCAGTTCTTC.

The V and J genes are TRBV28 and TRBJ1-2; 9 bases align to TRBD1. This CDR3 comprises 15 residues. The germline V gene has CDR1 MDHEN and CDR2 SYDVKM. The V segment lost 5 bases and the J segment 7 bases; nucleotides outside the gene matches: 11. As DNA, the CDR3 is TGTGCCAGCAGTGGGGACAGGGCGGCTTCGGGTGGCTACACCTTC. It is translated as CASSGDRAASGGYTF.

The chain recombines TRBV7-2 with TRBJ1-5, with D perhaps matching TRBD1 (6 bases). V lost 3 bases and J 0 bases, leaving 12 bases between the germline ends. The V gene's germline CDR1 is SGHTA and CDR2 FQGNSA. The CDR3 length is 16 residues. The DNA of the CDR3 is TGTGCCAGCAGCTTGAGGCAGGGGTTTAGCAATCAGCCCCAGCATTTT. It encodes CASSLRQGFSNQPQHF.

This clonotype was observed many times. This CDR3 is CSAGDRAHEQYF. The CDR3 DNA reads as TGCAGTGCAGGCGACAGGGCCCACGAGCAGTACTTC. The chain has TRBV20-1 and TRBJ2-7; 7 bases fit TRBD1. The junction had 7 bases not matched to a gene; V was cut back by 6 bases and J by 5 bases. The CDR3 sequence is 12 residues long. Germline V gene sequence: CDR1 DFQATT, CDR2 SNEGSKA (reference sequence).

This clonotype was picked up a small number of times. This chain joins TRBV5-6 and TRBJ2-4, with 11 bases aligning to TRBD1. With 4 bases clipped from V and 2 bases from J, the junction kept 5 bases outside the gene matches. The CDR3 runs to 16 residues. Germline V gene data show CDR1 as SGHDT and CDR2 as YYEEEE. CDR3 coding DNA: TGTGCCAGCAGCCCTGGACAGGGGGCGTCCAAAAACATTCAGTACTTC. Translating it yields CASSPGQGASKNIQYF.

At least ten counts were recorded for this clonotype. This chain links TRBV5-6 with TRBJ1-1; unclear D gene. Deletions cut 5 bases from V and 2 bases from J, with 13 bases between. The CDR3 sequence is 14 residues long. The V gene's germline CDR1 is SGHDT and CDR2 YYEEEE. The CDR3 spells CASSLSFGNTEAFF. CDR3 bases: TGTGCCAGCAGTTTGAGTTTCGGTAACACTGAAGCTTTCTTT.

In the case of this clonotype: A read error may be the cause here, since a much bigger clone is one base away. The CDR3 bases are TGCAGTGCTAGATCGCCGACAGCGGCCTACGAGCATTACTTC. Translating gives CSARSPTAAYEHYF. The rearrangement uses TRBV20-1 and TRBJ2-7; D might be TRBD1 or TRBD2, each matching 5 bases. Germline V gene sequence: CDR1 DFQATT, CDR2 SNEGSKA (reference sequence). The CDR3 sequence is 14 residues long.

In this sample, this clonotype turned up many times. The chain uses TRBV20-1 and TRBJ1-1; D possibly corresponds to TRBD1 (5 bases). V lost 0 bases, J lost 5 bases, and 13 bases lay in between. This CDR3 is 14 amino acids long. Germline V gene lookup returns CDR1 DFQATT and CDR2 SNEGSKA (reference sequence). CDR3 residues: CSAREPGRPTEAFF. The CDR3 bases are TGCAGTGCTAGAGAACCGGGACGCCCGACTGAAGCTTTCTTT.

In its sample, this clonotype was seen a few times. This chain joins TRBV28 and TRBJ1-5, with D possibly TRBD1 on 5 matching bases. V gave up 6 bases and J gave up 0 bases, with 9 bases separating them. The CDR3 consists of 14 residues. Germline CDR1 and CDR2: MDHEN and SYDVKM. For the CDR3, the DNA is TGTGCCAGCAGGACAGAGTATAGCAATCAGCCCCAGCATTTT. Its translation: CASRTEYSNQPQHF. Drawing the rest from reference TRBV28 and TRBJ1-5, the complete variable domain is DVKVTQSSRYLVKRTGEKVFLECVQDMDHENMFWYRQDPGLGLRLIYFSYDVKMKEKGDIPEGYSVSREKKERFSLILESASTNQTSMYLCASRTEYSNQPQHFGDGTRLSIL.

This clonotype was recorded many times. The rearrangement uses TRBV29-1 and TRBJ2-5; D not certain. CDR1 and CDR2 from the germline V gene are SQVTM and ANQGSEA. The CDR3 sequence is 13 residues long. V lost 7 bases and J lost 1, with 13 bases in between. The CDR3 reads CSASHLLQETQYF. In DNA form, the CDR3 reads TGCAGCGCCTCGCATCTACTCCAAGAGACCCAGTACTTC.

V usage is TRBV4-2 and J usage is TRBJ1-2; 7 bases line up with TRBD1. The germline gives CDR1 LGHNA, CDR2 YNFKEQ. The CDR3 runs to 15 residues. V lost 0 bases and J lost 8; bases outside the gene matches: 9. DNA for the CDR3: TGTGCCAGCAGCCAAGAATTAAGGACAGGAAGCGGCTACACCTTC. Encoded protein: CASSQELRTGSGYTF.